Described below is a single T cell receptor beta chain sequence and its context. This clonotype was seen repeatedly, ten times or more. The antigen this receptor binds is unknown. Base qualities are not provided; no much larger clone lies one nucleotide away. Compared with germline, V lacks 3 bases and J lacks 11 bases; bases without a gene match: 11. The CDR3 runs 15 amino acids, cysteine and phenylalanine included. Only the CDR3 DNA is retained, 45 bases long and in frame from the first base. CDR1 and CDR2 were assigned from the germline V gene as SGHRS and YFSETQ. The treatment or condition label, as the study defines it: allogeneic hematopoietic cell transplantation with graft depleted of TCRalphabeta T cells and CD19 B cells. Transplant recipients were children who received TCRalphabeta/CD19-depleted allogeneic hematopoietic cell grafts. Libraries were prepared through PCR. The listed sequencing device is Illumina HiSeq 2500. TCR libraries were prepared with molecular barcoding, using unique molecular identifiers to normalize TCRbeta repertoire quantification. TCRdb handled the public reads itself, with Q25 trimming in fastp and clone calling in MiXCR, and kept productive beta chains. One record per CDR3 amino acid sequence lists the most common genes and DNA. The sample data list hundreds of thousands of distinct CDR3 sequences, and 10% to 15% of these were observed just once. The top ten constitute 0.79% of the sample.

The sample comes from a study of T-cell reconstitution after alpha-beta-depleted transplantation in children (TCRdb year 2016). The study in broad terms: T-cell immune reconstitution after TCRalphabeta/CD19-depleted allogeneic hematopoietic cell transplantation in children was quantitatively tracked in the study by means of TCR repertoire profiling.

Here is what the overall study found, with its caveats: In some patients, the high TCRbeta diversity seen at day 60 was put down to recipient T cells and intrathymic progenitors that had survived conditioning. The apparently early alphabetaT-cell count recovery about two months after transplant was reportedly dependent on only several hundred rapidly expanded clones derived from non-depleted graft cells. Hyperexpanded clone frequencies declined over subsequent months; after one year, T-cell counts and TCRbeta diversity were mostly attributed to newly produced T cells.

The sequencing here drew on PBMCs, taken before TCRalphabeta/CD19-depleted stem cell transplant. This chain joins TRBV5-1 to TRBJ2-1, with 10 bases aligning to TRBD2. The sequence was collected from a girl aged 2 to 10 with congenital amegakaryocytic thrombocytopenia, due to receive a stem cell transplant. The DNA sequence is TGCGCCAGCAGCTCGAAGCGGGAGGGCCTATCTAAGCAGTTCTTC. Translated, this gives CASSSKREGLSKQFF.